This T cell receptor (beta chain) is from a study of OX40 agonist ivuxolimab in advanced cancers. Study context: Hepatocellular carcinoma, melanoma, renal cell or head and neck cancer affected the dose-escalation patients. General observations from the study: Among the lowest peripheral clonal expansion occurred in 0.1-3.0 mg/kg partial responders.

Germline V gene sequence: CDR1 SQVTM, CDR2 ANQGSEA. This CDR3 region has 14 residues. V lost 6 bases and J lost 2; bases outside the gene matches: 10. Remarks on this clone: Antigen specificity is unknown.

The table came from immunoSEQ multiplex PCR; TCRdb's copy has only in-frame clones and leaves some out. The sample has roughly 75,000 clones, around four fifths seen once. The material sequenced was CD4+ or CD8+ T cells sorted from blood, taken in a trial of the OX40 agonist ivuxolimab. The chain is built from TRBV29-1 and TRBJ2-7; 7 bases are a match to TRBD1. This receptor was taken from an adult with an advanced solid tumor such as melanoma, head and neck, liver or kidney cancer. The CDR3 nucleotides read TGCAGCGTGATATTACAGGGGACGGCCTACGAGCAGTACTTC. It translates to CSVILQGTAYEQYF.